The sequence of this T cell receptor beta chain was determined in a study of OX40 agonist ivuxolimab in advanced cancers. Turning to the study itself: Patients received ivuxolimab, an agonistic anti-OX40 (CD134) antibody. The dose-escalation cohort was about 86% male, with a mean age of about 60 years, ranging roughly 20 to 90.

The V gene lost 0 bases and the J gene lost 0 bases, with 6 bases spanning the gap. CDR3 length: 14 amino acids. Germline V gene sequence: CDR1 MNHEY, CDR2 SVGAGI. The data were produced by immunoSEQ multiplex PCR, yet TCRdb's version contains in-frame clones alone and is incomplete. Of tens of thousands of clones in the sample, roughly 90% were seen once. The V gene is TRBV6-5, the J gene TRBJ2-7, with D unclear. This material consisted of CD4+ or CD8+ T cells sorted from blood, taken in a trial of the OX40 agonist ivuxolimab. The sequence came from an adult with an advanced solid tumor such as melanoma, head and neck, liver or kidney cancer. This chain's CDR3 is CASSYSLVSYEQYF. The DNA for the CDR3 is TGTGCCAGCAGTTACTCATTGGTCTCCTACGAGCAGTACTTC.